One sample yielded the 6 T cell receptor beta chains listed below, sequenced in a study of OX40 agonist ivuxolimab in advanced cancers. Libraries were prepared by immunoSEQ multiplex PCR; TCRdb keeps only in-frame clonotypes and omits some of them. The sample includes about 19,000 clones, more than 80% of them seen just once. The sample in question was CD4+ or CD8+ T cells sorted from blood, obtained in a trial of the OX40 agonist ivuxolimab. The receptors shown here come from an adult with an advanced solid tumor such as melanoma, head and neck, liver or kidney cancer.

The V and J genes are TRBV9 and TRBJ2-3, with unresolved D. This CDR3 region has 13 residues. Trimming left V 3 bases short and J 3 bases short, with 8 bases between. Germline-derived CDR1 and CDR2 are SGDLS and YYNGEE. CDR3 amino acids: CASSAWGTDTQYF. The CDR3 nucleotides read TGTGCCAGCAGCGCTTGGGGAACAGATACGCAGTATTTT.

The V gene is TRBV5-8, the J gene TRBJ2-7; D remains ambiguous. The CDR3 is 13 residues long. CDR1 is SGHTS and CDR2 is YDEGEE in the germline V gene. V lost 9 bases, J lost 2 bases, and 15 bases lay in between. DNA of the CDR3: TGTGCCACCCAAGTATCCCCTACCTACGAGCAGTACTTC. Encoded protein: CATQVSPTYEQYF.

The CDR3 DNA reads as TGTGCCAGCACTATTGACACGAGGGAGCAGTACTTC. This sequence encodes CASTIDTREQYF. The gene calls are TRBV2 and TRBJ2-7; no clear D. Germline lookup yields CDR1 SNHLY and CDR2 FYNNEI. The CDR3 runs to 12 residues. V was trimmed by 7 bases and J by 7 bases, leaving 14 bases between them.

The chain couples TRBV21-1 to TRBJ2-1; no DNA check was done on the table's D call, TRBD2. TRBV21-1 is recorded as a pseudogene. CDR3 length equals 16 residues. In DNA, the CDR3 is TGTGCCAGCAGGTCACTAGCCCCGAGCTCCTACAATGAGCAGTTCTTC. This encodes CASRSLAPSSYNEQFF.

This chain's CDR3 is CASSLGTGSLYNEQFF. The DNA of the CDR3 is TGCGCCAGCAGCCTCGGGACAGGGAGCTTATACAATGAGCAGTTCTTC. This chain joins TRBV5-1 and TRBJ2-1, with TRBD1 matching over 9 bases. CDR1 SGHRS and CDR2 YFSETQ come from the germline V gene. The V and J ends lost 4 bases and 4 bases, in that order; junction bases with no gene match: 9. The CDR3 runs 16 residues. Full variable domain (missing parts from reference TRBV5-1 and TRBJ2-1): KAGVTQTPRYLIKTRGQQVTLSCSPISGHRSVSWYQQTPGQGLQFLFEYFSETQRNKGNFPGRFSGRQFSNSRSEMNVSTLELGDSALYLCASSLGTGSLYNEQFFGPGTRLTVL.

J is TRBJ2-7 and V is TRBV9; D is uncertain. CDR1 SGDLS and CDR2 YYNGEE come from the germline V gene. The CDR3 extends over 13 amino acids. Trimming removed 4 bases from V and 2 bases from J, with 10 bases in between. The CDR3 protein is CASSMGGTYEQYF. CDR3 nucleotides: TGTGCCAGCAGCATGGGCGGAACCTACGAGCAGTACTTC.